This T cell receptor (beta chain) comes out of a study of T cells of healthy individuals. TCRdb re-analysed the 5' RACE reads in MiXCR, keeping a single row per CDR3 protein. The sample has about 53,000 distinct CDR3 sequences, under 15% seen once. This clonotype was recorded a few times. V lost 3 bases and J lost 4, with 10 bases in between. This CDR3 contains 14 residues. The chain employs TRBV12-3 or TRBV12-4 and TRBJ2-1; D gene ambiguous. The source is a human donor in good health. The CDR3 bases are TGTGCCAGCAGTTTCGCGAGTTTGTACAATGAGCAGTTCTTC. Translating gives CASSFASLYNEQFF.